The 18 T cell receptor beta chains given below trace back to one sample, sequenced in a study of post-analysis software for immune sequencing data. Findings of the study overall: About 5 TRBV segments appeared more often in patients than in controls, and TRBV5-6, TRBV5-1 and TRBV20-1 were among these.

Prepared TCR beta cDNA libraries contained unique molecular identifiers. TCRdb re-derived calls from the PCR reads in MiXCR, one entry per CDR3 protein. In the table there are 150,000 to 200,000 distinct CDR3 sequences, around 28% of which are singletons. The antigens for these receptors are not known. Material for sequencing was blood. These receptors were obtained from a girl aged 10 to 17 with multiple sclerosis.

Of note for this clonotype: A much larger clone differs from this one at a single base, so this may be a read error. V usage is TRBV7-2 and J usage is TRBJ2-1; a weak D match, TRBD2 (6 bases). The CDR3 has 14 residues. Germline V lookup: CDR1 SGHTA, CDR2 FQGNSA. The CDR3 loop is CASSLVDGRNERFF. The CDR3 DNA reads as TGTGCCAGCAGCTTAGTAGACGGGAGAAATGAGCGGTTCTTC.

This sequence joins TRBV20-1 and TRBJ2-1; tentatively, D is TRBD2 (6 bases). This CDR3 is 12 amino acids long. V lost 5 bases, J lost 4 bases, and 9 bases lay in between. CDR1 DFQATT and CDR2 SNEGSKA come from the germline V gene (reference sequence). As DNA, the CDR3 is TGCAGTGCTCCAAGCGGGTACAATGAGCAGTTCTTC. This encodes CSAPSGYNEQFF.

The genes are TRBV10-3 and TRBJ1-1, with D hard to call. The CDR3 is 13 amino acids. The V end was cut by 3 bases, the J end by 2 bases, with 7 bases between. Germline V lookup: CDR1 ENHRY, CDR2 SYGVKD. CDR3 in amino acids: CAISDPPNTEAFF. Here the CDR3 DNA reads TGTGCCATCAGTGATCCCCCAAACACTGAAGCTTTCTTT.

Notes on this clonotype: A read error may be the cause here, since a much bigger clone is one base away. The chain has TRBV12-3 or TRBV12-4 and TRBJ2-3; D is possibly TRBD1 (5 bases). The CDR3 covers 12 residues. The CDR3 coding sequence is TGTGCCAGCCGGAAGGTGACAGATGCGCAGTATTTT. Protein sequence: CASRKVTDAQYF.

This clonotype was counted ten times or more. V and J are TRBV6-5 and TRBJ2-3; tentative D call: TRBD2 (6 bases). V was cut by 0 bases and J by 6 bases, with 16 bases left in between. The CDR3 is 16 residues long. CDR1 and CDR2 (germline): MNHEY, SVGAGI. CDR3 sequence (DNA): TGTGCCAGCAGTTACTCGTTACTAGCCTTTAGGGATACGCAGTATTTT. Translated: CASSYSLLAFRDTQYF.

This clonotype occurred a few times. The DNA for the CDR3 is TGCAGTGCTAGAGCGGCGGGAGGGCGCGCAGATACGCAGTATTTT. It is translated as CSARAAGGRADTQYF. This sequence joins TRBV20-1 and TRBJ2-3, with 9 positions matching TRBD2. CDR1 is DFQATT and CDR2 is SNEGSKA in the germline V gene (reference sequence). Trimming took 1 base from V and 4 from J; bases not matched to a gene: 6. The CDR3 is made up of 15 amino acids.

A note on this clonotype: A much larger clone sits a single nucleotide away, making a read error possible. Without the conserved terminal phenylalanine or tryptophan, this CDR3 likely stems from a read error. The V call is TRBV7-7, the J call TRBJ2-5, with TRBD1 matching 7 bases. Germline values: CDR1 SSHAT, CDR2 FNYEAQ (reference sequence). This CDR3 has 13 residues. V lost 8 bases, J lost 3 bases, and 6 bases stayed unmatched. The CDR3 spells CASAGTAKETQYC. CDR3 in DNA: TGTGCCAGCGCTGGGACAGCCAAAGAGACCCAGTACTGC.

A few counts support this clonotype. The chain employs TRBV12-3 or TRBV12-4 and TRBJ2-5; D ambiguous. The V end was cut by 7 bases, the J end by 5 bases, with 11 bases between. This CDR3 is 12 amino acids long. In nucleotides, the CDR3 is TGTGCCAGCAACCGGAATGCGGAGACCCAGTACTTC. Translating it yields CASNRNAETQYF.

This clonotype showed up many times. The chain joins TRBV12-5 to TRBJ2-1, with 8 positions matching TRBD1. CDR1 and CDR2 from the germline V gene are LGHNT and FRNRAP. The CDR3 runs to 17 residues. V lost 0 bases, J lost 7 bases, and 11 bases stayed unmatched. The CDR3 here is CASGLVLGQGGGNEQFF. The CDR3 DNA is TGTGCTAGTGGTTTGGTACTCGGACAGGGAGGAGGAAATGAGCAGTTCTTC. Based on the CDR3 plus reference TRBV12-5 and TRBJ2-1, the full variable domain is DARVTQTPRHKVTEMGQEVTMRCQPILGHNTVFWYRQTMMQGLELLAYFRNRAPLDDSGMPKDRFSAEMPDATLATLKIQPSEPRDSAVYFCASGLVLGQGGGNEQFFGPGTRLTVL.

The chain joins TRBV10-1 to TRBJ2-2; 11 bases fit TRBD2. This CDR3 is built from 17 residues. The V and J ends lost 3 bases and 4 bases, in that order; junction bases with no gene match: 7. Germline CDR1 is WNHNN and CDR2 is SYGVQD (reference sequence). This CDR3 reads CASSEASGRIGTGELFF. The CDR3 coding sequence is TGCGCCAGCAGTGAAGCTAGCGGGAGGATCGGCACCGGGGAGCTGTTTTTT.

As concerns this clonotype: A clone one base away is much larger, so this may be a read error. The chain employs TRBV29-1 and TRBJ2-1, with 10 nucleotides matching TRBD1. The germline V gene has CDR1 SQVTM and CDR2 ANQGSEA. V was pared by 3 bases and J by 8 bases, with 7 bases of the junction left unmatched. The CDR3 totals 14 residues. The CDR3: CSVDGQGVSDEQFF. The CDR3 nucleotides read TGCAGCGTTGATGGACAGGGGGTGAGCGATGAGCAGTTCTTC.

This clonotype was seen a few times. The chain has TRBV7-9 and TRBJ2-1, with 10 bases that match TRBD2. The CDR3 consists of 15 residues. The trim removed 4 bases at V and 7 bases at J, leaving 7 bases unmatched. Per the germline V gene, CDR1 is SEHNR and CDR2 is FQNEAQ (reference sequence). The CDR3 here is CASSSASGSLNEQFF. The DNA of the CDR3 is TGTGCCAGCAGCTCTGCTAGCGGGAGTCTGAATGAGCAGTTCTTC.

This sequence joins TRBV3-1 and TRBJ2-1; the match to TRBD2 covers 7 bases. Germline V gene sequence: CDR1 LGHDT, CDR2 YNNKEL (reference sequence). V lost 1 base, J lost 4 bases, and 10 bases stayed unmatched. CDR3 length: 17 residues. The CDR3, as DNA: TGTGCCAGCAGCCAAGTATCGGGCGGGAGAGCTTACAATGAGCAGTTCTTC. Translating it yields CASSQVSGGRAYNEQFF.

The chain employs TRBV5-1 and TRBJ2-4, with D tentatively TRBD2 (6 bases). Trimming stripped 7 bases from V and 5 bases from J, with 19 bases between. The germline V gene has CDR1 SGHRS and CDR2 YFSETQ. The CDR3 totals 15 residues. Here the CDR3 DNA reads TGCGCCAGCCAGGAGGGGCCTCTCCCCCAAAACATTCAGTACTTC. This gives the protein CASQEGPLPQNIQYF.

Ten or more counts support this clonotype. The chain couples TRBV5-1 to TRBJ1-2, with 9 nucleotides matching TRBD1. Losses at the gene ends were 1 base for V and 4 bases for J; bases not matched to a gene: 11. CDR1 is SGHRS and CDR2 is YFSETQ in the germline V gene. The CDR3 sequence is 17 residues long. CDR3 coding DNA: TGCGCCAGCAGCTTGCCCGGGACAGGGCCATCTATCTATGGCTACACCTTC. This gives the protein CASSLPGTGPSIYGYTF.

For this clonotype: A much more abundant neighbour one base away suggests this may be a read error. The chain recombines TRBV4-1 with TRBJ1-2; 9 bases match TRBD1. CDR1 is MGHRA, CDR2 YSYEKL, per germline. This CDR3 comprises 16 residues. The trim removed 6 bases at V and 4 bases at J, leaving 12 bases unmatched. CDR3 protein: CASRGVPGQGRYGYTF. The CDR3, as DNA: TGCGCCAGCAGGGGGGTACCGGGACAGGGACGCTATGGCTACACCTTC.

V and J are TRBV29-1 and TRBJ1-1; tentative D call: TRBD1 (5 bases). CDR1 is SQVTM and CDR2 is ANQGSEA in the germline V gene. V gave up 4 bases and J gave up 7 bases, with 13 bases separating them. The CDR3 has 12 amino acids. The CDR3 reads CSVGGTTDEAFF. CDR3 nucleotide sequence: TGCAGCGTTGGGGGGACGACGGATGAAGCTTTCTTT. Full variable domain (remainder filled in from reference TRBV29-1 and TRBJ1-1): SAVISQKPSRDICQRGTSLTIQCQVDSQVTMMFWYRQQPGQSLTLIATANQGSEATYESGFVIDKFPISRPNLTFSTLTVSNMSPEDSSIYLCSVGGTTDEAFFGQGTRLTVV.

This clonotype was recorded many times. The chain couples TRBV20-1 to TRBJ2-7; D may be TRBD2 (5 bases). Trimming took off 1 base at V and 4 bases at J, with 14 bases between the two ends. In germline, CDR1 is DFQATT, CDR2 SNEGSKA (reference sequence). The CDR3 contains 14 residues. The CDR3 bases are TGCAGTGCTAGAGGGCTGTGGGAGATATACGAGCAGTACTTC. It is translated as CSARGLWEIYEQYF.